This T cell receptor (beta chain) derives from a study of control samples from healthy donors and cancer patients. Assay: immunoSEQ multiplex PCR; the TCRdb copy retains only in-frame clones and omits some. The table includes roughly 76,000 clones, 94% detected once. Trimming cost V 2 bases and J 1 base; bases outside gene matches: 6. The CDR3 consists of 16 residues. Germline-derived CDR1 and CDR2 are SGHRS and YFSETQ. The sample taken for sequencing was blood. The V gene is TRBV5-1, the J gene TRBJ2-5; 9 bases fit TRBD1. The source is a woman in her thirties or forties in good health. The CDR3 region has the DNA TGCGCCAGCAGCTTTCGACAGGGGGGTATCCAAGAGACCCAGTACTTC. Encoded protein: CASSFRQGGIQETQYF.